This entry concerns a single T cell receptor beta chain. A read error may account for a junction end that differs from germline. Three nested ARM-PCR rounds with V-beta and C-beta primers built TCRB libraries. TCRdb processed the multiplex PCR reads anew with MiXCR; each CDR3 protein has one entry. The sample yields fewer than 11,000 distinct CDR3 sequences, 60% to 70% seen once. This record belongs to a study of tumor-infiltrating lymphocytes in glioblastoma multiforme. The CDR3 is 17 amino acids. CDR1 is LGHNA, CDR2 YNFKEQ, per germline. This clonotype originated in a male donor with glioblastoma. Sequenced input: brain tumor tissue. The chain is built from TRBV4-2 and TRBJ2-3; tentatively, D is TRBD2 (6 bases). As DNA, the CDR3 is TGTCCCAGCAGCCGGGTCAGAGTAGCGGATCCCACAGATACGCAGTATTTT. It specifies CPSSRVRVADPTDTQYF.